The clone carrying this TCR beta chain was detected only a few times. Its antigen is still unknown. TCRdb ran MiXCR on the reads and lists one entry per CDR3 protein. The sample includes 830,000 or so distinct CDR3 sequences, approximately 30% of them seen just once. This CDR3 region has 18 residues. Germline V lookup: CDR1 SGHVS, CDR2 FNYEAQ. The V and J ends lost 5 bases and 5 bases respectively, with 24 bases between them. The data were obtained in a study of T cell repertoires in cytomegalovirus infection. For the study at large: The study used recently identified HLA-C-restricted and well-studied HLA-B-restricted CMV epitopes.

The sample consisted of cultured CD8+ T cells from PBMCs, taken from culture after CMV antigen stimulation. The rearrangement links TRBV7-6 to TRBJ1-4, with D uncertain. The source of this sequence is a human donor in good health (CMV status not recorded). Some clones in this sample may be carry-over from other donors' samples. CDR3 amino acids: CASSGPGRVGRPNEKLFF. The CDR3 region has the DNA TGTGCCAGCAGCGGCCCGGGCCGAGTTGGGCGTCCGAATGAAAAACTGTTTTTT.